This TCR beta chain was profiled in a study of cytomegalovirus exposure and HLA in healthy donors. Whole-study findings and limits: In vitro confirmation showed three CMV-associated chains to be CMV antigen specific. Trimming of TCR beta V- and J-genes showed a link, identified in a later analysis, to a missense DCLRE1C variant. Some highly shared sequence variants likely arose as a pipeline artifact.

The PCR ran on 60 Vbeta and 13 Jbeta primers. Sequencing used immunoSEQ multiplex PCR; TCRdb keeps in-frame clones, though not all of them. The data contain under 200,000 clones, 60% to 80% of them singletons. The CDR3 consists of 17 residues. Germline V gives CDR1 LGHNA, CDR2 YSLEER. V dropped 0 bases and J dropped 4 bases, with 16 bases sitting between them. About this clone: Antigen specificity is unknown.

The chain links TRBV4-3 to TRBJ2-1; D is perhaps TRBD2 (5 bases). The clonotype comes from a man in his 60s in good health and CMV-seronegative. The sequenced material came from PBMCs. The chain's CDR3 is CASSQDRERGLYNEQFF. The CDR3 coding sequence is TGCGCCAGCAGCCAAGATCGAGAGCGAGGGCTTTACAATGAGCAGTTCTTC.